Following are 19 T cell receptor beta chains from one sample sequenced in a study of blood T cell repertoires in COVID-19. Repertoires were generated with immunoSEQ multiplex PCR, while TCRdb's copy carries only in-frame clones and drops some. The sample lists hundreds of thousands of clones, 88% occurring once. Sample: PBMCs or T cells enriched from blood (not recorded which). All receptors come from a woman aged 35 to 49 with acute COVID-19.

CDR3 nucleotide sequence: TGTGCCAGCAGCTTCGGGACAGCAACTAATGAAAAACTGTTTTTT. This codes for CASSFGTATNEKLFF. The chain has TRBV7-9 and TRBJ1-4; 7 nucleotides match TRBD1. From germline, CDR1 is SEHNR and CDR2 FQNEAQ (reference sequence). CDR3 length: 15 amino acids. With 3 bases clipped from V and 0 bases from J, the junction kept 1 base outside the gene matches.

This clone turned up a few times. This chain connects TRBV7-8 to TRBJ1-5; D is undetermined. V was pared by 5 bases and J by 0 bases, with 11 bases between. The CDR3 contains 15 residues. Germline CDR1 is SGHVS and CDR2 is FQNEAQ. CDR3 nucleotide sequence: TGTGCCAGCAGCCCTAGGACTGATAGCAATCAGCCCCAGCATTTT. Its protein product is CASSPRTDSNQPQHF.

This clone occurred once. The gene calls are TRBV5-4 and TRBJ1-6, with 8 positions matching TRBD1. The germline gives CDR1 SGHNT, CDR2 YYREEE (reference sequence). Trimming removed 4 bases from V and 0 bases from J; junction bases left unmatched: 3. The CDR3 is 16 amino acids. The CDR3 region is CASSRQGSSYNSPLHF. Written as DNA, the CDR3 is TGTGCCAGCAGCCGACAGGGGAGCTCCTATAATTCACCCCTCCACTTT.

The J gene is TRBJ2-2, the V gene TRBV18; D unresolved. CDR3 length equals 17 residues. The V gene lost 2 bases and the J gene lost 2 bases, with 15 bases spanning the gap. The germline V gene encodes CDR1 KGHSH and CDR2 LQKENI. The CDR3 DNA is TGTGCCAGCTCACCATCCTGGCAGGCACTTAACACCGGGGAGCTGTTTTTT. As protein: CASSPSWQALNTGELFF.

The gene calls are TRBV10-3 and TRBJ1-2; 8 bases fit TRBD1. CDR3 length equals 13 residues. V gave up 2 bases and J gave up 8 bases; unmatched junction bases: 4. The germline gives CDR1 ENHRY, CDR2 SYGVKD. The CDR3 spells CAISERGQAGYTF. The CDR3 nucleotides read TGTGCCATCAGTGAGCGGGGACAGGCGGGCTACACCTTC.

The chain employs TRBV10-3 and TRBJ2-7, with 11 bases fitting TRBD1. The CDR3 loop spans 14 amino acids. The V and J ends lost 6 bases and 5 bases, in that order; junction bases with no gene match: 6. CDR1 and CDR2 (germline): ENHRY, SYGVKD. CDR3 region: CAISDRDRGDEQYF. CDR3 sequence (DNA): TGTGCCATCAGCGACCGGGACAGGGGGGACGAGCAGTACTTC.

The chain carries TRBV2 and TRBJ2-6, with 9 positions matching TRBD1. CDR3 size: 15 residues. The J segment lost 4 bases and the V segment lost 6 bases, leaving 4 bases of the junction unmatched. The germline V gene encodes CDR1 SNHLY and CDR2 FYNNEI. CDR3: CASSWDRAGANVLTF. Here the CDR3 DNA reads TGTGCCAGCAGCTGGGACAGGGCCGGGGCCAACGTCCTGACTTTC.

V is TRBV14 and J is TRBJ2-2; 9 bases align to TRBD2. CDR3 size: 18 residues. V lost 6 bases and J lost 1; bases outside the gene matches: 12. The germline gives CDR1 SGHDN, CDR2 FVKESK. CDR3 amino acids: CASSRRLAGSMNTGELFF. The CDR3 bases are TGTGCCAGCAGTCGCCGGCTAGCGGGGAGTATGAACACCGGGGAGCTGTTTTTT.

This clone came up once. V usage is TRBV24-1 and J usage is TRBJ2-7, with TRBD1 identical over 9 bases. The germline gives CDR1 KGHDR, CDR2 SFDVKD. This CDR3 comprises 18 residues. The ends lost 0 bases at V and 1 base at J; junction bases unmatched: 9. The CDR3 region is CATSDLLTHRGRSYEQYF. CDR3 DNA sequence: TGTGCCACCAGTGATTTGCTAACTCACAGGGGGCGATCCTACGAGCAGTACTTC.

The chain employs TRBV4-2 and TRBJ2-1, with 9 bases lining up with TRBD2. V trimming: 0 bases; J trimming: 6 bases; junction bases outside the gene matches: 6. The CDR3 has 16 amino acids. Germline CDR1 is LGHNA and CDR2 is YNFKEQ. CDR3 sequence: CASSQDQAGGLNEQFF. For the CDR3, the DNA is TGTGCCAGCAGCCAAGATCAAGCGGGGGGACTCAATGAGCAGTTCTTC.

This chain joins TRBV10-3 and TRBJ1-1; the D is unclear. CDR1 is ENHRY and CDR2 is SYGVKD in the germline V gene. CDR3 length: 16 amino acids. The V gene lost 0 bases and the J gene lost 1 base, with 12 bases spanning the gap. CDR3 amino acids: CAISESGGQQNTEAFF. DNA of the CDR3: TGTGCCATCAGTGAGTCGGGAGGCCAGCAGAACACTGAAGCTTTCTTT.

The chain combines TRBV7-9 with TRBJ2-1, with TRBD1 identical over 12 bases. The V and J ends lost 5 bases and 10 bases, in that order; junction bases with no gene match: 6. The CDR3 loop spans 14 amino acids. Germline loops: CDR1 SEHNR, CDR2 FQNEAQ (reference sequence). CDR3 residues: CASSQGTGGGEQFF. CDR3 sequence (DNA): TGTGCCAGCAGCCAAGGGACAGGGGGCGGAGAGCAGTTCTTC.

Note on this clone: Different DNA sequences within this sample yield the same CDR3. The V gene is TRBV7-9, the J gene TRBJ2-1; D is ambiguous. The V end was cut by 1 base, the J end by 9 bases, with 10 bases between. The CDR3 contains 13 residues. Germline assignment: CDR1 SEHNR and CDR2 FQNEAQ (reference sequence). The CDR3 reads CASSLDGGGEQFF. The CDR3 region has the DNA TGTGCCAGCAGCTTAGATGGTGGCGGTGAGCAGTTCTTC.

V and J are TRBV5-3 and TRBJ1-5, with D uncertain. TRBV5-3 falls under the ORF class, with uncertain function. Trimming stripped 5 bases from V and 13 bases from J, with 10 bases between. The CDR3 spans 10 residues. The CDR3 DNA is TGTGCCAGAAGGTCGGGTTTTCAGCATTTT. Amino acids: CARRSGFQHF.

The chain links TRBV25-1 to TRBJ1-2; no clear D gene. The CDR3 length is 14 residues. V lost 2 bases, J lost 7 bases, and 14 bases lay in between. Germline V lookup: CDR1 MGHDK, CDR2 SYGVNS. CDR3 protein: CASSEVFGGVGYTF. In DNA, the CDR3 is TGTGCCAGCAGTGAAGTCTTCGGCGGGGTTGGCTACACCTTC.

This clone was seen only a few times. DNA for the CDR3: TGTGCCAGCAGCCAAGTGGTGGGGGCCATGTATGAAAAACTGTTTTTT. It codes for CASSQVVGAMYEKLFF. V usage is TRBV4-2 and J usage is TRBJ1-4; possible D gene TRBD1, 6 bases. Germline loops: CDR1 LGHNA, CDR2 YNFKEQ. V shed 1 base and J shed 6 bases, with 15 bases lying between them. The CDR3 has 16 amino acids.

This clone has a handful of counts. V gene TRBV29-1 combines with J gene TRBJ2-1; 10 bases map to TRBD2. Per germline, CDR1 SQVTM and CDR2 ANQGSEA. CDR3 size: 13 residues. Trimming took 4 bases from V and 8 from J; bases not matched to a gene: 5. The CDR3 region has the DNA TGCAGCGTTGGGACTAGCGGCGCTTATGAGCAGTTCTTC. It encodes CSVGTSGAYEQFF.

The chain employs TRBV6-6 and TRBJ1-2; the D is unclear. The length of the CDR3 is 13 residues. CDR1 is MNHNY, CDR2 SVGAGI, per germline (reference sequence). The V end was cut by 2 bases, the J end by 3 bases, with 7 bases between. The CDR3 DNA is TGTGCCAGCAGTTACGGGCAAGACTATGGCTACACCTTC. Protein sequence: CASSYGQDYGYTF.

This sequence joins TRBV9 and TRBJ2-3; tentatively, D is TRBD1 (6 bases). The V end was cut by 0 bases, the J end by 0 bases, with 11 bases between. This CDR3 spans 16 amino acids. Germline V lookup: CDR1 SGDLS, CDR2 YYNGEE. The CDR3, as DNA: TGTGCCAGCAGCGTAGGGTCGGGACATAGCACAGATACGCAGTATTTT. Protein product: CASSVGSGHSTDTQYF.